What follows describes a single T cell receptor beta chain. As every portion of the isolated RNA was reverse transcribed, the sequencing read expressed TCRB transcripts. Libraries were prepared by immunoSEQ multiplex PCR; TCRdb keeps only in-frame clonotypes and omits some of them. The sample shows approximately 340,000 clones, about 15% of them seen only once. These data originate in a study of beta chain features in type 1 diabetes. The sequencing input was naive CD4+ T cells from blood. The TCR was taken from a woman aged 18-35 years in good health.

The CDR3 nucleotides are TGTGCCAGCAGTCCCGGACAGACAGGCCTGGAGACCCAGTACTTC. It encodes CASSPGQTGLETQYF. V is TRBV11-3 and J is TRBJ2-5; weak D call: TRBD1 (6 bases). Germline V lookup: CDR1 SGHNT, CDR2 YENEEA. With 6 bases removed from V and 5 bases from J, the gap between germline ends came to 19 bases. The CDR3 contains 15 residues.